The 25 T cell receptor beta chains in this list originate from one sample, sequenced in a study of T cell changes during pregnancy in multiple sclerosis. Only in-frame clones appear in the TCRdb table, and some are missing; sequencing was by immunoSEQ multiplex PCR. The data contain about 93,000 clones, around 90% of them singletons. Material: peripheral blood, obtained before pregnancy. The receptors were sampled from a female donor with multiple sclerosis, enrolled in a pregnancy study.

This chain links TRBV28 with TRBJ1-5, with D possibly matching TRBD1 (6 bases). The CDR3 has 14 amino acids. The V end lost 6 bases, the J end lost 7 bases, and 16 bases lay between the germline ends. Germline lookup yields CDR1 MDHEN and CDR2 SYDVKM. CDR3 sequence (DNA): TGTGCCAGCAGGCCTGTGGGAGGGGGACAGCCCCAGCATTTT. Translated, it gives CASRPVGGGQPQHF.

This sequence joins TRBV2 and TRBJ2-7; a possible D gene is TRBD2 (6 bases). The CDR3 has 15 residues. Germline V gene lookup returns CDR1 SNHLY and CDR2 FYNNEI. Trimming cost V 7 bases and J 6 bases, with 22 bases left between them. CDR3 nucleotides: TGTGCCAGCACCTCATCGGAGCGGGCTGGGTCCGAGCAGTACTTC. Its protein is CASTSSERAGSEQYF.

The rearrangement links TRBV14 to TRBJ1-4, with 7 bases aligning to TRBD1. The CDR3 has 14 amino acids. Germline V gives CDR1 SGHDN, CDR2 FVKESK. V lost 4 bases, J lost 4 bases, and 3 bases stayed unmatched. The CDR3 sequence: CASSRGQLNEKLFF. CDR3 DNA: TGTGCCAGCAGCCGGGGACAGCTTAATGAAAAACTGTTTTTT.

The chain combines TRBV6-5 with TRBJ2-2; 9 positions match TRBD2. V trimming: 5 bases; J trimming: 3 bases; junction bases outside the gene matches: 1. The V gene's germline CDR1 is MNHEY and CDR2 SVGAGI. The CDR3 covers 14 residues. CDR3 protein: CASSRLADTGELFF. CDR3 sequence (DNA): TGTGCCAGCAGTCGACTAGCGGACACCGGGGAGCTGTTTTTT.

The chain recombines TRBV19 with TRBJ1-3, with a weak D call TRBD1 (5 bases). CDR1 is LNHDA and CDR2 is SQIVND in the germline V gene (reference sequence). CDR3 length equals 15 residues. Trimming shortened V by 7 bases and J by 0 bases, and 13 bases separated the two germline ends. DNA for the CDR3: TGTGCCAGTACCAAACAGGACCTCTCTGGAAACACCATATATTTT. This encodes CASTKQDLSGNTIYF.

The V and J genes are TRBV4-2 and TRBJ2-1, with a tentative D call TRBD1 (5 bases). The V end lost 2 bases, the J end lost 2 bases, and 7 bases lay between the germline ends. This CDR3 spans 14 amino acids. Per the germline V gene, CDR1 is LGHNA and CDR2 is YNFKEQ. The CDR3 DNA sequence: TGTGCCAGCAGCCAACAGGGCCCCTACAATGAGCAGTTCTTC. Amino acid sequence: CASSQQGPYNEQFF.

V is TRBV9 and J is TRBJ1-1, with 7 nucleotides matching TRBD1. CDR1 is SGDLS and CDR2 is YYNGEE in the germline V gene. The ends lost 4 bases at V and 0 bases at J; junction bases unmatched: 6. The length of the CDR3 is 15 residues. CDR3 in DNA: TGTGCCAGCAGCTCCAGACAGGGACTGAACACTGAAGCTTTCTTT. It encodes CASSSRQGLNTEAFF.

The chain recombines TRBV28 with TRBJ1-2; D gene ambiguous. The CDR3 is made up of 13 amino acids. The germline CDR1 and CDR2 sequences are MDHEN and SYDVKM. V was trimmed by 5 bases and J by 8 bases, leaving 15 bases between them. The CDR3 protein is CASSPNRVTGYTF. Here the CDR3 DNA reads TGTGCCAGCAGTCCCAATCGTGTAACAGGCTACACCTTC.

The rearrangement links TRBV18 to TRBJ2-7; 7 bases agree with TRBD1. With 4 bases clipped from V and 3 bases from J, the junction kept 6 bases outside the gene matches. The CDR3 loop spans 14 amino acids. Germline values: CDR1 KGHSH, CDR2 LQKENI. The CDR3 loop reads CASSRTRDSYEQYF. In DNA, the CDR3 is TGTGCCAGCTCACGTACCCGGGACAGCTACGAGCAGTACTTC. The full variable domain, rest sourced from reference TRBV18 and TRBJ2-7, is NAGVMQNPRHLVRRRGQEARLRCSPMKGHSHVYWYRQLPEEGLKFMVYLQKENIIDESGMPKERFSAEFPKEGPSILRIQQVVRGDSAAYFCASSRTRDSYEQYFGPGTRLTVT.

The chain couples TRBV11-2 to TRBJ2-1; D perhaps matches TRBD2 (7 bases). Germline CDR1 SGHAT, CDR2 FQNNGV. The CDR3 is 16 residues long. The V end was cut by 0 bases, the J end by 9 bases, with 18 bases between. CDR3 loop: CASSLDLVGGPLEQFF. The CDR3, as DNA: TGTGCCAGCAGCTTAGATTTAGTGGGGGGGCCTCTTGAGCAGTTCTTC.

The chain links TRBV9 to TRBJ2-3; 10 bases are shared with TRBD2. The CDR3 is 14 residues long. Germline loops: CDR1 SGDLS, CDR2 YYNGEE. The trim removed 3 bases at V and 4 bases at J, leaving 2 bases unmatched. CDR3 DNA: TGTGCCAGCAGCGAGGGACTAGCGTCAGATACGCAGTATTTT. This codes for CASSEGLASDTQYF.

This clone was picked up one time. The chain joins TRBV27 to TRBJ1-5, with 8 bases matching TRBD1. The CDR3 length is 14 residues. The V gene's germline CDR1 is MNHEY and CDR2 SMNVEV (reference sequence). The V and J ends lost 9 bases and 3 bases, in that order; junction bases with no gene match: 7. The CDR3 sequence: CASRPGGVNQPQHF. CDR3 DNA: TGTGCCAGTCGTCCAGGGGGCGTCAATCAGCCCCAGCATTTT.

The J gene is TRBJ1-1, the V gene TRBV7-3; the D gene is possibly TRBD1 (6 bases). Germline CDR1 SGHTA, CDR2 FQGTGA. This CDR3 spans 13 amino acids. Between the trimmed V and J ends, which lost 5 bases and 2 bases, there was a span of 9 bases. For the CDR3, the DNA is TGTGCCAGCAGCCAACAGGGTAACACTGAAGCTTTCTTT. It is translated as CASSQQGNTEAFF.

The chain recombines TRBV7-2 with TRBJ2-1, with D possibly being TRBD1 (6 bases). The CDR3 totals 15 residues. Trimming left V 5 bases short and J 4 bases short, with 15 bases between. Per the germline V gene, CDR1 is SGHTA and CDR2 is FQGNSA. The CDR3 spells CASSVPPDRYNEQFF. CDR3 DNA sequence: TGTGCCAGCAGCGTCCCCCCGGACAGATACAATGAGCAGTTCTTC.

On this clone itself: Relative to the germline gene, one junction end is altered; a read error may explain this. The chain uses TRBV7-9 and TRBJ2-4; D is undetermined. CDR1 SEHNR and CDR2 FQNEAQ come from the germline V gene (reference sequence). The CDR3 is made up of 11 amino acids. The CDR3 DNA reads TGTGCCAGCAGCTTAGGTCAGCAGCGTGACTTC. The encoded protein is CASSLGQQRDF.

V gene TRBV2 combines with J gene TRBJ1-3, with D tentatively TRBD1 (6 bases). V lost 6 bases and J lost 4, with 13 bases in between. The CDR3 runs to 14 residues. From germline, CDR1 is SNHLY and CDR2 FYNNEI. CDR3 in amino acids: CASREQGSGNTIYF. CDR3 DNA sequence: TGTGCCAGCAGGGAACAGGGTTCCGGAAACACCATATATTTT.

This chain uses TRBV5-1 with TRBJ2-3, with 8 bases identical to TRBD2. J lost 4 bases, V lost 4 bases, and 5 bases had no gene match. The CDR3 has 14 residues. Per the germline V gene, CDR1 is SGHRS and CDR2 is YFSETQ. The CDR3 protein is CASSPGGAADTQYF. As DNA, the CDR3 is TGCGCCAGCAGCCCGGGGGGGGCGGCAGATACGCAGTATTTT.

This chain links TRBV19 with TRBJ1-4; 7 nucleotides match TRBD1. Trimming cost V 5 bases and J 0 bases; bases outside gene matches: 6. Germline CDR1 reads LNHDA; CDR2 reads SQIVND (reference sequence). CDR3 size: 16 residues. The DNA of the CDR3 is TGTGCCAGTAGTTTTGGACAGGCGGCAACTAATGAAAAACTGTTTTTT. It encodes CASSFGQAATNEKLFF.

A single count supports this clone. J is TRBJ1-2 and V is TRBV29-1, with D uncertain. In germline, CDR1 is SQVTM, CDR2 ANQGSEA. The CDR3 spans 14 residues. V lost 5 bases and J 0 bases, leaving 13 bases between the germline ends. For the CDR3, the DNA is TGCAGCGTTCCTCACTCCGGGGCTAACTATGGCTACACCTTC. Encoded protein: CSVPHSGANYGYTF.

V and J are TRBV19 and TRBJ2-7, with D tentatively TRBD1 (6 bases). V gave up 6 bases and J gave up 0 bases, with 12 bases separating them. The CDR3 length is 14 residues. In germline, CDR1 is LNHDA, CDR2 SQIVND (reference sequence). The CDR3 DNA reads TGTGCCAGTAGGAGACAGGCGAGCTCCTACGAGCAGTACTTC. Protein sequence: CASRRQASSYEQYF.

CDR3 in amino acids: CASSQNAGQSSGNTIYF. In nucleotides, the CDR3 is TGTGCCAGCAGCCAAAATGCCGGACAGAGCTCTGGAAACACCATATATTTT. The chain combines TRBV4-2 with TRBJ1-3, with D possibly matching TRBD1 (6 bases). Trimming left V 2 bases short and J 0 bases short, with 14 bases between. The germline V gene has CDR1 LGHNA and CDR2 YNFKEQ. The CDR3 consists of 17 residues.

Here the CDR3 reads CASYPWSGTEAFF. CDR3 nucleotides: TGTGCCAGCTATCCTTGGTCGGGGACTGAAGCTTTCTTT. The rearrangement uses TRBV7-9 and TRBJ1-1; D uncertain. The germline V gene encodes CDR1 SEHNR and CDR2 FQNEAQ (reference sequence). V was shortened by 8 bases and J by 5 bases, with 15 bases between the two germline ends. The CDR3 consists of 13 residues.

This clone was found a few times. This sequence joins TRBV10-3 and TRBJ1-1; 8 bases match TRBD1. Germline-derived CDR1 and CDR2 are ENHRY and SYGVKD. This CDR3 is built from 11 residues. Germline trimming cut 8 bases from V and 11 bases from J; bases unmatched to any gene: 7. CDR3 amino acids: CAIGQGGGAFF. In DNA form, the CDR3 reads TGTGCCATCGGACAGGGAGGAGGTGCTTTCTTT.

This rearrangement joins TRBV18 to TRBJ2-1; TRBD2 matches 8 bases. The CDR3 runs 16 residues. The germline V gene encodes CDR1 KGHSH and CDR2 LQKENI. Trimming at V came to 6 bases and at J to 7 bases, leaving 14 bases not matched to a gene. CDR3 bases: TGTGCCAGCTCGCTAAGAGCGGGAGTTCCGGGAAATGAGCAGTTCTTC. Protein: CASSLRAGVPGNEQFF.

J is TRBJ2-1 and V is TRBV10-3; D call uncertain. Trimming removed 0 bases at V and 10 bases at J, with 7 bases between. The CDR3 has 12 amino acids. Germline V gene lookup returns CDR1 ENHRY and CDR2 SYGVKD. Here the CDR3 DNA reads TGTGCCATCAGTGAGTCGGCTCTCGAGCAGTTCTTC. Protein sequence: CAISESALEQFF.